The TCR beta chain under discussion was sequenced for a study of neurological immune-mediated disorders. The sample holds many counts of this clonotype. Germline V gene data show CDR1 as SQVTM and CDR2 as ANQGSEA. Trimming shortened V by 6 bases and J by 6 bases, and 17 bases separated the two germline ends. The CDR3 has 13 residues. Each CDR3 protein gets one entry after TCRdb re-called the 5' RACE reads with MiXCR. The sample holds about 50,000 distinct CDR3 sequences; about 5.6% are singletons and the top ten take 1.4% to 1.5%. The sequence was collected from a woman between 18 and 29 years old with multiple sclerosis. The rearrangement links TRBV29-1 to TRBJ1-1; the D gene is possibly TRBD1 (5 bases). What was sequenced was CD4+ T cells from blood. CDR3 in DNA: TGCAGCGTACGCCGGGGCAAAAACGCTGAAGCTTTCTTT. This sequence encodes CSVRRGKNAEAFF.